This record looks at one TCR beta chain sequence and its context. This entry belongs to a study of blood T cell repertoires in COVID-19. At the level of the study: Some COVID-19 samples were acute and others convalescent; all came from the United States, Italy and Spain.

TCRdb keeps only in-frame clones here, not all; method: immunoSEQ multiplex PCR. The sample comprises about 430,000 clones, 75% to 90% of which are singletons, and around 1.1% rests with the top ten. J was trimmed by 4 bases and V by 9 bases; bases with no gene match: 5. This CDR3 is 13 amino acids long. CDR1 is SNHLY and CDR2 is FYNNEI in the germline V gene. The sample was PBMCs or T cells enriched from blood (not recorded which). The sequence came from a man aged 30 to 45 who had recovered from COVID-19. The V call is TRBV2, the J call TRBJ1-5, with 8 positions matching TRBD1. CDR3 sequence reads: CARGQERNQPQHF. In nucleotides, the CDR3 is TGTGCCAGGGGACAGGAGAGGAATCAGCCCCAGCATTTT.